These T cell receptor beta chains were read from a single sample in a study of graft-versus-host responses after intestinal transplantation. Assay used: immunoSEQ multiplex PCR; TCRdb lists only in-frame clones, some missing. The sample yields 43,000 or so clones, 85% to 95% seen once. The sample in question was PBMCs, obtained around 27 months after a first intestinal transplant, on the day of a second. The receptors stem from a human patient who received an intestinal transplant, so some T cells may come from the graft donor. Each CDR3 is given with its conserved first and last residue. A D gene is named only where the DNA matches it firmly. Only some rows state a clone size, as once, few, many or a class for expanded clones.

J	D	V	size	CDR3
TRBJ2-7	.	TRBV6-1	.	CASSDLQGSEQYF
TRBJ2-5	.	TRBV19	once	CASSIEYNQETQYF
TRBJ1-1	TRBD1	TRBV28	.	CASSLTGGYTEAFF
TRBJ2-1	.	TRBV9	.	CASSGGSNEQFF
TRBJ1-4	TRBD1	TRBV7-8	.	CASSPEGQVQKLFF
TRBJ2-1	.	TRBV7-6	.	CASSLEGTTHPYNEQFF
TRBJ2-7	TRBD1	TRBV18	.	CASSHGTAKDYEQYF
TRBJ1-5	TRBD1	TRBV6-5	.	CASSPRTGINQPQHF
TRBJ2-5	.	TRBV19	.	CASSIVGAETQYF
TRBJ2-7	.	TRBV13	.	CASRASRGTYEQYF
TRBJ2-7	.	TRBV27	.	CASRQGTSYEQYF
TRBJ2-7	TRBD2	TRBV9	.	CASSPSGAGVYEQYF
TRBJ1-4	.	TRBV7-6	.	CASSVGTSNEKLFF
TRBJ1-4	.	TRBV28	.	CASSLETAFSKDEKLFF
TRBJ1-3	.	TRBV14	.	CASSQGYVNTIYF
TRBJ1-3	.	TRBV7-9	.	CASSPRVSGNTIYF
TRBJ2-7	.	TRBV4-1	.	CASSKYWGRGLDEQYF
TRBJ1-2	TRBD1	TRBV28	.	CASRPPDRDGYGYTF